Sequencing of this TCR beta chain was carried out in a study of shared clonotypes between healthy human individuals. Comments on this clone: The antigen is undetermined. Other DNA sequences in the sample encode the same CDR3.

Using immunoSEQ multiplex PCR, the repertoire was profiled, and TCRdb retains in-frame clones only, with some absent. The sample lists hundreds of thousands of clones, around 72% occurring once. Overall study results and limits: Sorted-subset sequencing was shown by rarefaction to be incomplete despite large depth. The sharing of 5% to 5.5% of naive CD4 clonotypes was seen across a handful of donors.

Germline CDR1 and CDR2: SGHRS and YFSETQ. The CDR3 contains 15 residues. V was cut by 2 bases and J by 2 bases, with 10 bases left in between. Adult donors, all healthy and HIV-negative, had no recent acute infections or vaccinations. Memory CD4+ cells were the fraction left after CD45RA+ naive selection. The sequenced sample was memory CD4+ T cells sorted from blood. As for subset: CD45RA-negative fraction. The sequence derives from a woman aged 25-40 years in good health. The rearrangement uses TRBV5-1 and TRBJ2-2; unclear D gene. CDR3: CASSLRGPNTGELFF. The CDR3 region has the DNA TGCGCCAGCAGCTTAAGAGGACCCAACACCGGGGAGCTGTTTTTT.